Below, one TCR beta chain is given with its context. In this sample, this clone turned up once. Its specific antigen is unknown. It has no much larger one-base neighbor in the sample; base qualities were not kept. Collaborating institutions collected whole blood in K2EDTA tubes following their own protocols. For TCRbeta analysis, collaborators shipped samples as frozen whole blood, isolated PBMCs, or DNA extracted from either of those sample types. This specimen comes from a study of blood T cell repertoires in COVID-19 (dated by TCRdb to between 2020 and 2021). Study-level background: The collaborator samples originated in the United States, Italy and Spain and spanned the acute and convalescent phases of COVID-19. The material from the prospective study consisted of cDNA or gDNA derived from T cells, B-cell-depleted T cells, or PBMCs. Subjects who had been exposed to COVID-19, were actively infected with it, or had recovered from it provided the deeply sampled blood TCRbeta repertoires that made up the dataset. The repertoires were made available in a free public database intended to serve as a resource for research on the immune response to SARS-CoV-2. Samples came from the ongoing ImmuneRACE study (first 160 participants) plus 1,254 subjects from 6 global collaborators. A de-identified subject ID, COVID-19 status, age in years and sex were almost always included in the sample metadata. HLA class I and class II types, where available, came from metadata supplied by the sample provider rather than from assay-based typing.

TCRbeta CDR3 regions were amplified from genomic DNA by means of the immunoSEQ Assay, a bias-controlled multiplex PCR. As for the authors' bioinformatics: The number of nucleated cells in each sample was estimated by amplification of reference gene primers within the assay. To quantify the absolute abundance of each unique TCRbeta CDR3 rearrangement, sequence reads were collapsed and filtered. For each sample, productive Simpson clonality was calculated as the square root of Simpson's diversity index over productive rearrangements. In its TCRdb copy, this immuneACCESS table keeps in-frame sequences only and misses some clones. Where compared with another copy, unresolved V genes explain less than half of these, and the others have no known cause. V and J calls and clone size are as listed in that table; D and trimming were resolved from the DNA. Across this sample there are about 190,000 clones, with roughly 85% seen only once. The top ten clones comprise around 5.2% of the sample.

What the research found in general, with its limitations: How much clinical and demographic metadata was included differed by source and by participant, and the metadata was provided uncurated.

The origin of this receptor is a woman older than 75 with acute or convalescent COVID-19. Sequenced material: peripheral blood.

CDR3 protein: CASSYTSFGSYEQYF. The sequenced DNA: TGTGCCAGCAGCTACACTAGTTTTGGGTCCTACGAGCAGTACTTC. Here the chain combines TRBV11-2 and TRBJ2-7, and TRBD2 may be the D gene, going by 5 matching bases. Deletion took 4 bases off V and 1 base off J, with a span of 14 bases between the germline ends. Taken from the germline V gene, the CDR1 and CDR2 loops are SGHAT and FQNNGV. From the cysteine through the phenylalanine, the CDR3 covers 15 amino acids. The retained sequence is limited to the CDR3, 45 bases, with the frame set at the first base.